This TCR beta chain was sequenced for a study of response to subunit inactivated influenza vaccine. TCRdb re-called the RT-PCR reads with MiXCR, one entry per CDR3 protein. The table has a few hundred thousand distinct CDR3 sequences, 11% to 15% seen once. Concerning this clonotype itself: Its antigen is as yet unknown.

There are 15 residues in the CDR3. The germline V gene has CDR1 LGHNA and CDR2 YSLEER. Trimming took off 1 base at V and 7 bases at J, with 13 bases between the two ends. Study-wide results and limits: Seasonal influenza vaccination, on each occasion, was suggested by the authors to recruit few new T cells.

The TCR comes from a man aged 45-65 years who received an inactivated influenza vaccine. This specimen was PBMCs from blood, taken 11 to 12 days after vaccination. The chain joins TRBV4-3 to TRBJ2-2; D is undetermined. CDR3 in amino acids: CASSQGSRTIGELFF. The CDR3 DNA sequence: TGCGCCAGCAGCCAAGGCTCCCGGACGATCGGGGAGCTGTTTTTT.